Listed here are 15 T cell receptor beta chains from one sample, sequenced in a study of cytotoxic CD8 clonotypes in ibrutinib-treated CLL. Sequenced by immunoSEQ multiplex PCR; TCRdb stores in-frame clones only, minus some. The data hold 45,000 to 70,000 clones, with roughly 50% observed a single time. Here the sequenced sample was PBMCs, taken after 24 months of ibrutinib treatment. Receptors were obtained from a human donor with chronic lymphocytic leukemia.

This clone occurred a few times. The chain recombines TRBV14 with TRBJ1-5, with 7 bases identical to TRBD1. The CDR3 is 13 residues long. The germline V gene encodes CDR1 SGHDN and CDR2 FVKESK. V shed 6 bases, J shed 3 bases, and the junction held 2 bases outside the gene matches. As DNA, the CDR3 is TGTGCCAGCAGTAGGGGGCCCAATCAGCCCCAGCATTTT. This translates into CASSRGPNQPQHF.

V is TRBV18 and J is TRBJ2-1; a possible D gene is TRBD2 (6 bases). With 10 bases removed from V and 4 bases from J, the gap between germline ends came to 17 bases. CDR1 and CDR2 from the germline V gene are KGHSH and LQKENI. The CDR3 runs 14 residues. CDR3 nucleotides: TGTGCCACTCCTGGGGTTAGCGGTTACAATGAGCAGTTCTTC. This gives the protein CATPGVSGYNEQFF.

This CDR3 reads CAISVLDTAYEQYF. The CDR3 DNA reads TGTGCCATCAGTGTTCTGGACACCGCCTACGAGCAGTACTTC. The V gene is TRBV10-3, the J gene TRBJ2-7; possible D gene TRBD1, 5 bases. V was pared by 4 bases and J by 2 bases, with 12 bases between. Germline V gene sequence: CDR1 ENHRY, CDR2 SYGVKD. The CDR3 length is 14 residues.

The chain employs TRBV2 and TRBJ1-2, with a possible D match to TRBD1 (5 bases). Germline CDR1 reads SNHLY; CDR2 reads FYNNEI. V was cut by 6 bases and J by 8 bases, with 10 bases left in between. The CDR3 runs 11 residues. This chain's CDR3 is CASRAGDGYTF. The DNA of the CDR3 is TGTGCCAGCAGGGCCGGGGACGGCTACACCTTC.

This chain connects TRBV18 to TRBJ2-5; TRBD1 aligns across 7 bases. The CDR3 contains 17 residues. Germline V gene lookup returns CDR1 KGHSH and CDR2 LQKENI. The V and J ends lost 4 bases and 5 bases, in that order; junction bases with no gene match: 16. Written as DNA, the CDR3 is TGTGCCAGCTCACTCCCAGGGGGTTGGATATGGAAGGAGACCCAGTACTTC. Translated, it gives CASSLPGGWIWKETQYF.

The chain links TRBV7-2 to TRBJ2-1; no definite D call. V lost 1 base and J lost 8, with 12 bases in between. Germline V gene lookup returns CDR1 SGHTA and CDR2 FQGNSA. This CDR3 region has 14 residues. This CDR3 is CASSLGAVRDEQFF. The CDR3, as DNA: TGTGCCAGCAGCTTAGGGGCGGTACGGGATGAGCAGTTCTTC.

The gene calls are TRBV28 and TRBJ1-5; D call uncertain. The CDR3 loop spans 14 amino acids. Germline V gene sequence: CDR1 MDHEN, CDR2 SYDVKM. Trimming removed 3 bases at V and 7 bases at J, with 13 bases between. The CDR3 here is CASSFAAGRQPQHF. DNA of the CDR3: TGTGCCAGCAGTTTTGCGGCAGGACGGCAGCCCCAGCATTTT.

This chain joins TRBV13 and TRBJ1-1; D remains ambiguous. Germline V gene sequence: CDR1 PRHDT, CDR2 FYEKMQ (reference sequence). This CDR3 has 12 amino acids. Trimming took 0 bases from V and 7 from J, leaving 6 bases between them. In DNA form, the CDR3 reads TGTGCCAGCAGCTTAGGCGGGCGTGAAGCTTTCTTT. Its protein product is CASSLGGREAFF.

For this clone: At one boundary the junction diverges from the germline segment, which might be a read error. V usage is TRBV14 and J usage is TRBJ2-7; D gene unclear. The CDR3 is 11 amino acids. From germline, CDR1 is SGHDN and CDR2 FVKESK. CDR3 residues: CASSQGYQQYF. The CDR3 DNA follows: TGTGCCAGCAGTCAAGGGTACCAGCAGTACTTC.

This clone was seen more than once but under ten times. The chain has TRBV6-5 and TRBJ1-6, with D unresolved. This CDR3 spans 15 amino acids. Germline V gives CDR1 MNHEY, CDR2 SVGAGI. The ends were cut back, 7 bases at V and 0 bases at J, with 10 bases in the middle. The CDR3: CASNEGSSYNSPLHF. CDR3 DNA: TGTGCCAGCAATGAGGGAAGCTCCTATAATTCACCCCTCCACTTT.

The V call is TRBV19, the J call TRBJ2-4; 8 bases are a match to TRBD1. The CDR3 consists of 16 residues. The germline gives CDR1 LNHDA, CDR2 SQIVND (reference sequence). Trimming at V came to 4 bases and at J to 3 bases, leaving 8 bases not matched to a gene. This chain's CDR3 is CASSTHRTGHKNIQYF. In DNA, the CDR3 is TGTGCCAGTAGTACCCATCGGACAGGGCACAAAAACATTCAGTACTTC.

This clone was detected only a few times. The chain uses TRBV7-2 and TRBJ2-1; D is unresolved. Germline loops: CDR1 SGHTA, CDR2 FQGNSA. This CDR3 spans 11 amino acids. V dropped 6 bases and J dropped 6 bases, with 6 bases sitting between them. The CDR3 nucleotides read TGTGCCAGCAGTGGCCGCAATGAGCAGTTCTTC. It translates to CASSGRNEQFF.

The genes are TRBV7-2 and TRBJ2-7; unclear D gene. CDR3 length equals 13 residues. CDR1 and CDR2 (germline): SGHTA, FQGNSA. Trimming took 4 bases from V and 3 from J, leaving 10 bases between them. In DNA, the CDR3 is TGTGCCAGCAGCTCCCCCCATGGCTACGAGCAGTACTTC. Its translation: CASSSPHGYEQYF. Looking up the rest from reference TRBV7-2 and TRBJ2-7 gives the full variable domain: GAGVSQSPSNKVTEKGKDVELRCDPISGHTALYWYRQSLGQGLEFLIYFQGNSAPDKSGLPSDRFSAERTGGSVSTLTIQRTQQEDSAVYLCASSSPHGYEQYFGPGTRLTVT.

The chain carries TRBV28 and TRBJ2-7; D remains ambiguous. Trimming removed 2 bases from V and 4 bases from J, with 12 bases in between. This CDR3 spans 14 amino acids. Germline V CDR1 and CDR2: MDHEN, SYDVKM. The chain's CDR3 is CASSLGPGMYEQYF. In nucleotides, the CDR3 is TGTGCCAGCAGTTTAGGGCCCGGAATGTACGAGCAGTACTTC.

The genes are TRBV28 and TRBJ1-1; unclear D gene. CDR1 and CDR2 (germline): MDHEN, SYDVKM. The CDR3 extends over 13 amino acids. V lost 5 bases and J lost 7, with 14 bases in between. This CDR3 reads CASSPGPWGEAFF. The CDR3 DNA reads TGTGCCAGCAGTCCCGGGCCCTGGGGTGAAGCTTTCTTT.